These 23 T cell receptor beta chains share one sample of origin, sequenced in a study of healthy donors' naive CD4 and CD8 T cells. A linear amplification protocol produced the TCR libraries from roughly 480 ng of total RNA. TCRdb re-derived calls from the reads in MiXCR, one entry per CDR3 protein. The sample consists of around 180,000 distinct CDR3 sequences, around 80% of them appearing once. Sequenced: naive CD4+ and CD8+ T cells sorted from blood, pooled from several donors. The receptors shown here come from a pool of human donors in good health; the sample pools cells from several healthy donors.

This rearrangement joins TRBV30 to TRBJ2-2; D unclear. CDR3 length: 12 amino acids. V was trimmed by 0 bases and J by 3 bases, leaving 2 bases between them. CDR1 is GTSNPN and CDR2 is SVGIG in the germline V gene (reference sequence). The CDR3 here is CAWSVHTGELFF. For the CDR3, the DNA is TGTGCCTGGAGTGTCCACACCGGGGAGCTGTTTTTT.

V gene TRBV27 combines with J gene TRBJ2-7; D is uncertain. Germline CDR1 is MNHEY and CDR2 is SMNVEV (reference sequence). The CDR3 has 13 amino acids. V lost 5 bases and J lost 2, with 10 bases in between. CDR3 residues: CASSETNAYEQYF. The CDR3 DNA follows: TGTGCCAGCAGTGAGACAAACGCCTACGAGCAGTACTTC.

The CDR3 protein is CASTITSYEQYF. CDR3 nucleotides: TGTGCCAGCACAATAACATCCTACGAGCAGTACTTC. This chain links TRBV6-1 with TRBJ2-7, with D unclear. The CDR3 covers 12 residues. The germline V gene has CDR1 MNHNS and CDR2 SASEGT. V was cut by 7 bases and J by 1 base, with 8 bases left in between.

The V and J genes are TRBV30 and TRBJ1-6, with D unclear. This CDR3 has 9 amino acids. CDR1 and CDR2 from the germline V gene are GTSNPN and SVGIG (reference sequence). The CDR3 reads CASGSPLHF. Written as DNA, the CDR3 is TGTGCGTCGGGTTCACCCCTCCACTTT.

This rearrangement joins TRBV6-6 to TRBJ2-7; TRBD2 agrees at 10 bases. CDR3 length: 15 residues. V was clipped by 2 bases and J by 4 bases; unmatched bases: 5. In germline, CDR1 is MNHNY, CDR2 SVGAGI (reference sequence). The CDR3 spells CASSYVSGRSYEQYF. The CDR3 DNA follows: TGTGCCAGCAGTTACGTTAGCGGGAGGTCGTACGAGCAGTACTTC.

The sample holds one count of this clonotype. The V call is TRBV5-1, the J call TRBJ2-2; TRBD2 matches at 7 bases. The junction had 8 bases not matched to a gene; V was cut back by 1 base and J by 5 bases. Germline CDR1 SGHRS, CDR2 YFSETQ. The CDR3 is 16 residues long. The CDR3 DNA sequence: TGCGCCAGCAGCTTGCTCTCCGGGACTAATACCGGGGAGCTGTTTTTT. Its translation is CASSLLSGTNTGELFF.

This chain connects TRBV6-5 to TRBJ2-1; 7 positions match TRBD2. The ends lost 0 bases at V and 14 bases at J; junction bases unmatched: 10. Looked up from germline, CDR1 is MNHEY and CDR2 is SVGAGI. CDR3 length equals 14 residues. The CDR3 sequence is CASSYSIERDREFF. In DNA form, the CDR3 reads TGTGCCAGCAGTTACTCGATCGAGCGGGATCGGGAGTTCTTC.

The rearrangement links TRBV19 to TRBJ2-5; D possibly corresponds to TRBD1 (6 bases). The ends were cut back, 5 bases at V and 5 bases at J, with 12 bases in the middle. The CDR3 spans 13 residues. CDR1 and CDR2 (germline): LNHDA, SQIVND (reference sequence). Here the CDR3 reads CASSGGLPETQYF. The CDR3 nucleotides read TGTGCCAGTAGTGGGGGCCTTCCGGAGACCCAGTACTTC.

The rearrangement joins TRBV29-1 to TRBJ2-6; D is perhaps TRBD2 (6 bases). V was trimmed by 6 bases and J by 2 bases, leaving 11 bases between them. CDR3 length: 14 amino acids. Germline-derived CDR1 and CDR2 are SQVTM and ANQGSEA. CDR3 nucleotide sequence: TGCAGCGTCAGGGAGGACGCTGGGGCCAACGTCCTGACTTTC. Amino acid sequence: CSVREDAGANVLTF.

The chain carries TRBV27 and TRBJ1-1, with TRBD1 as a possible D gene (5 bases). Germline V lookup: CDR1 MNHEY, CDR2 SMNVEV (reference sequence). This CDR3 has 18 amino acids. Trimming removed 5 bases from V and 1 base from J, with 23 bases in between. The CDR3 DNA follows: TGTGCCAGCAGTCCGCTTCAGGGAGAGGTTTATGGGAACACTGAAGCTTTCTTT. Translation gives CASSPLQGEVYGNTEAFF.

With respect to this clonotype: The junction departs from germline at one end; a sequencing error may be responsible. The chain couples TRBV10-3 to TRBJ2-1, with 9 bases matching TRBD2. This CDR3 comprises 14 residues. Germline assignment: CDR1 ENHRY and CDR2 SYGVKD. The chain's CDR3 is CASLGSGRLSSPIF. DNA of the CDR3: TGTGCCTCCCTAGGAAGCGGGAGGCTTAGTAGTCCAATCTTC.

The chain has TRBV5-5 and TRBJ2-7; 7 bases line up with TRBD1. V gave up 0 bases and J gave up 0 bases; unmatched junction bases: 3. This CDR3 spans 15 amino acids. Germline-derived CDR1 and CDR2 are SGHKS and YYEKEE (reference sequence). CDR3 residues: CASSLAGTASYEQYF. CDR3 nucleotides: TGTGCCAGCAGCTTGGCTGGGACAGCCTCCTACGAGCAGTACTTC.

The CDR3 sequence: CSARQASGNTIYF. DNA for the CDR3: TGCAGCGCCCGACAGGCTTCTGGAAACACCATATATTTT. V gene TRBV29-1 combines with J gene TRBJ1-3; tentatively, D is TRBD1 (6 bases). Between the trimmed V and J ends, which lost 7 bases and 1 base, there was a span of 11 bases. The CDR3 sequence is 13 residues long. Germline loops: CDR1 SQVTM, CDR2 ANQGSEA.

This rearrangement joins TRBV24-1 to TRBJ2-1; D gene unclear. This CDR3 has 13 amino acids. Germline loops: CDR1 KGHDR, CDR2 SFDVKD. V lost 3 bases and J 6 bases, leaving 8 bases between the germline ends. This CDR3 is CATSDGSLNEQFF. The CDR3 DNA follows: TGTGCCACCAGTGATGGGTCTCTCAATGAGCAGTTCTTC.

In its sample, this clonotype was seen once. CDR3 region: CASSRTGTGGSQETQYF. CDR3 sequence (DNA): TGTGCCAGCAGCCGGACGGGGACAGGGGGAAGCCAAGAGACCCAGTACTTC. The V and J genes are TRBV6-2 or TRBV6-3 and TRBJ2-5; 11 bases map to TRBD1. CDR1 and CDR2 (germline): MNHEY, SVGEGT. The CDR3 covers 17 residues. Germline trimming cut 6 bases from V and 1 base from J; bases unmatched to any gene: 10.

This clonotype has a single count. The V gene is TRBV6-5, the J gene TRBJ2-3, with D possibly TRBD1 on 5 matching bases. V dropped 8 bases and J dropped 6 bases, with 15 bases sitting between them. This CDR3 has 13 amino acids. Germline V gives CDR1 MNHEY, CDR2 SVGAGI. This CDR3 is CASLNLQADTQYF. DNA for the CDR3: TGTGCCAGCCTCAATTTACAGGCGGATACGCAGTATTTT.

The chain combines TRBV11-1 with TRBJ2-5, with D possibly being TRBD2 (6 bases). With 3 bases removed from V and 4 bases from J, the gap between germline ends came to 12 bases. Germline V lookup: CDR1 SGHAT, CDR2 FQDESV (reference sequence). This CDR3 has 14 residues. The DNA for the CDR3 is TGTGCCAGCAGCTTTGGCCTAGCGAGAGAGACCCAGTACTTC. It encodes CASSFGLARETQYF.

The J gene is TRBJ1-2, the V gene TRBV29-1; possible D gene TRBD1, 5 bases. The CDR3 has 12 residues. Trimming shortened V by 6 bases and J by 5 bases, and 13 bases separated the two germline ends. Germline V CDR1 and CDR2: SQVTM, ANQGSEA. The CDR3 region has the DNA TGCAGCGTAATGCTGACAGAATATGGCTACACCTTC. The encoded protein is CSVMLTEYGYTF.

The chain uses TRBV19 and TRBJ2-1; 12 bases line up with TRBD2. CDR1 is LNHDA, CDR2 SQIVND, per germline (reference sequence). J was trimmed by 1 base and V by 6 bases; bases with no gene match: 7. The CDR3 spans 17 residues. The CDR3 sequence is CASRPTSGRGSYNEQFF. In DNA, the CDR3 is TGTGCCAGTAGGCCGACTAGCGGGAGAGGATCCTACAATGAGCAGTTCTTC.

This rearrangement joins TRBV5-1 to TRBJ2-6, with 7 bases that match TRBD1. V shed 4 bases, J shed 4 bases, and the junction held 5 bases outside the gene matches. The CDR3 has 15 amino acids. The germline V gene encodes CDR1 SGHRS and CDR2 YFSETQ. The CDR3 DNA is TGCGCCAGCAGCATCACAGGGGCGGGGGCCAACGTCCTGACTTTC. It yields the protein CASSITGAGANVLTF.

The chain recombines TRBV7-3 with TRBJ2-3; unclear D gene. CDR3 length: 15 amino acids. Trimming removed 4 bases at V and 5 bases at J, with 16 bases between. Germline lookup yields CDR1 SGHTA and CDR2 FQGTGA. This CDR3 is CASSSRASKGDTQYF. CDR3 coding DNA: TGTGCCAGCAGCTCCCGGGCTTCAAAGGGAGATACGCAGTATTTT.

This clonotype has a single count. The CDR3 bases are TGTGCCAGTAGCCCCCCATTTACTTACAATGAGCAGTTCTTC. Its protein is CASSPPFTYNEQFF. The V gene is TRBV19, the J gene TRBJ2-1; unclear D gene. The CDR3 is made up of 14 amino acids. Germline assignment: CDR1 LNHDA and CDR2 SQIVND (reference sequence). V lost 6 bases, J lost 4 bases, and 13 bases lay in between.

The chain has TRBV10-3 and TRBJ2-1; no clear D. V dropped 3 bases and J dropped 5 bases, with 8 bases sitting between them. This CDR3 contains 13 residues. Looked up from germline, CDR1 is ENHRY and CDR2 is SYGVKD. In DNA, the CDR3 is TGTGCCATCAGTGAAAGTCAGCACAATGAGCAGTTCTTC. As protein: CAISESQHNEQFF.